These 19 T cell receptor beta chains were all obtained from the same sample, sequenced in a study of graft-versus-host responses after intestinal transplantation. Some clones are missing from TCRdb's copy, which holds only in-frame ones; the method was immunoSEQ multiplex PCR. The sample holds 81,000 or so clones; 85% to 95% are singletons and the top ten take approximately 1.1%. The antigens for these receptors are not known. Sequencing was performed on unstimulated CD8+ T cells sorted from spleen or lymph node cells, taken before transplant. Source of these receptors: a human donor who was the organ donor for an intestinal transplant.

The chain uses TRBV28 and TRBJ2-1, with TRBD2 as a possible D gene (6 bases). Trimming took 5 bases from V and 6 from J, leaving 20 bases between them. The germline V gene encodes CDR1 MDHEN and CDR2 SYDVKM. The CDR3 is 16 residues long. CDR3 sequence reads: CASSPPPGLGSNEQFF. The CDR3, as DNA: TGTGCCAGCAGTCCACCCCCGGGACTGGGTTCCAATGAGCAGTTCTTC.

The chain employs TRBV7-2 and TRBJ1-1; D is uncertain. Trimming stripped 7 bases from V and 7 bases from J, with 13 bases between. The V gene's germline CDR1 is SGHTA and CDR2 FQGNSA. The CDR3 runs 12 residues. CDR3 sequence (DNA): TGTGCCAGCACCTCTCGGAGGCTTGAAGCTTTCTTT. Its protein product is CASTSRRLEAFF.

The rearrangement uses TRBV7-9 and TRBJ2-7, with 8 bases fitting TRBD2. The length of the CDR3 is 13 residues. Germline CDR1 is SEHNR and CDR2 is FQNEAQ (reference sequence). V was pared by 5 bases and J by 6 bases, with 6 bases of the junction left unmatched. The CDR3, as DNA: TGTGCCAGCAGCCCTGCAGCGGGGGTCGAGCAGTACTTC. Translating it yields CASSPAAGVEQYF.

V and J are TRBV29-1 and TRBJ2-7; 7 bases line up with TRBD2. This CDR3 region has 12 residues. Germline V lookup: CDR1 SQVTM, CDR2 ANQGSEA. The trim removed 3 bases at V and 3 bases at J, leaving 2 bases unmatched. CDR3 sequence: CSVEGLNYEQYF. The CDR3 bases are TGCAGCGTTGAGGGACTAAACTACGAGCAGTACTTC.

CDR3 sequence (DNA): TGTGCACTAGGGCGGCGGGTGAACTACGAGCAGTACTTC. Residues: CALGRRVNYEQYF. The J gene is TRBJ2-7, the V gene TRBV30; TRBD2 is a possible D gene (5 bases). The CDR3 contains 13 residues. Germline V gives CDR1 GTSNPN, CDR2 SVGIG (reference sequence). Together with reference TRBV30 and TRBJ2-7, the CDR3 gives the full variable domain: SQTIHQWPATLVQPVGSPLSLECTVEGTSNPNLYWYRQAAGRGLQLLFYSVGIGQISSEVPQNLSASRPQDRQFILSSKKLLLSDSGFYLCALGRRVNYEQYFGPGTRLTVT.

This chain connects TRBV5-6 to TRBJ2-1; no firm D call. The germline gives CDR1 SGHDT, CDR2 YYEEEE. This CDR3 spans 12 amino acids. Trimming cost V 2 bases and J 10 bases, with 10 bases left between them. The CDR3 is CASSFSLEEQFF. The CDR3 nucleotides are TGTGCCAGCAGCTTTTCTCTAGAGGAGCAGTTCTTC.

The rearrangement links TRBV6-4 to TRBJ2-7, with no clear D. CDR1 and CDR2 from the germline V gene are MRHNA and SNTAGT. The CDR3 is 16 residues long. V lost 2 bases, J lost 3 bases, and 17 bases lay in between. The CDR3: CASSDLARRLFYEQYF. CDR3 bases: TGTGCCAGCAGTGACCTTGCTCGGAGACTCTTCTACGAGCAGTACTTC.

The chain carries TRBV27 and TRBJ2-7; tentative D call: TRBD1 (5 bases). This CDR3 is 15 amino acids long. Germline V gene sequence: CDR1 MNHEY, CDR2 SMNVEV (reference sequence). The germline V and J ends were trimmed by 6 bases and 0 bases, with 15 bases remaining between them. The CDR3 region has the DNA TGTGCCAGCAGCCCTAGGGCTGACAGCTCCTACGAGCAGTACTTC. Its protein is CASSPRADSSYEQYF.

The chain uses TRBV30 and TRBJ1-5; D not certain. The length of the CDR3 is 10 residues. Germline lookup yields CDR1 GTSNPN and CDR2 SVGIG (reference sequence). The V and J ends lost 7 bases and 6 bases respectively, with 7 bases between them. This CDR3 reads CASERQPQHF. Here the CDR3 DNA reads TGTGCCTCGGAGCGTCAGCCCCAGCATTTT.

The chain carries TRBV2 and TRBJ1-2, with D possibly being TRBD1 (5 bases). CDR3 length: 14 amino acids. V was trimmed by 8 bases and J by 3 bases, leaving 16 bases between them. Germline CDR1 reads SNHLY; CDR2 reads FYNNEI. CDR3 loop: CASPRGFSDYGYTF. CDR3 coding DNA: TGTGCCAGCCCACGGGGGTTCTCGGACTATGGCTACACCTTC.

This clone occurred once. V usage is TRBV18 and J usage is TRBJ2-3; 13 bases are shared with TRBD2. CDR1 is KGHSH and CDR2 is LQKENI in the germline V gene. This CDR3 region has 18 residues. Trimming cost V 2 bases and J 7 bases; bases outside gene matches: 12. The CDR3 DNA is TGTGCCAGCTCACCAACTAGCGGGGGGGCCCGTTTCATACATACGCAGTATTTT. It codes for CASSPTSGGARFIHTQYF.

This sequence joins TRBV25-1 and TRBJ2-7; the D is unclear. The CDR3 extends over 13 amino acids. V shed 1 base and J shed 3 bases, with 7 bases lying between them. CDR1 and CDR2 (germline): MGHDK, SYGVNS. This chain's CDR3 is CASSEFYSYEQYF. The CDR3 coding sequence is TGTGCCAGCAGTGAATTTTACAGCTACGAGCAGTACTTC.

The genes are TRBV27 and TRBJ1-5; unclear D gene. Trimming pared 2 bases from V and 7 bases from J, leaving 9 bases between. The CDR3 is 13 amino acids. Per germline, CDR1 MNHEY and CDR2 SMNVEV (reference sequence). CDR3 sequence reads: CASSLTETQPQHF. In DNA form, the CDR3 reads TGTGCCAGCAGTTTAACAGAAACACAGCCCCAGCATTTT.

The V call is TRBV9, the J call TRBJ2-3; 8 nucleotides line up with TRBD2. V shed 4 bases and J 3 bases; nucleotides not matched to a gene: 10. Per germline, CDR1 SGDLS and CDR2 YYNGEE. The CDR3 loop spans 16 amino acids. In DNA, the CDR3 is TGTGCCAGCAGCTCTAGCAGGACTAGCCCGACAGATACGCAGTATTTT. Residues: CASSSSRTSPTDTQYF.

The chain uses TRBV7-9 and TRBJ2-7; 13 bases agree with TRBD2. CDR1 and CDR2 from the germline V gene are SEHNR and FQNEAQ (reference sequence). This CDR3 has 16 amino acids. V dropped 5 bases and J dropped 0; count of bases not matched to a gene: 4. CDR3 loop: CASSSWTSGSSYEQYF. The CDR3 nucleotides are TGTGCCAGCAGCAGTTGGACTAGCGGGAGCTCCTACGAGCAGTACTTC.

The genes are TRBV27 and TRBJ1-2; D is ambiguous. V was trimmed by 0 bases and J by 2 bases, leaving 7 bases between them. Germline CDR1 reads MNHEY; CDR2 reads SMNVEV (reference sequence). The CDR3 contains 14 residues. This CDR3 is CASSLSRGNYGYTF. The CDR3 DNA follows: TGTGCCAGCAGTTTATCTCGGGGAAACTATGGCTACACCTTC.

This chain links TRBV6-4 with TRBJ2-4; TRBD2 aligns across 14 bases. With 3 bases clipped from V and 4 bases from J, the junction kept 2 bases outside the gene matches. The CDR3 contains 16 residues. Germline CDR1 MRHNA, CDR2 SNTAGT. The CDR3 DNA reads TGTGCCAGCAGTGAGACTAGCGGGGGGGCAAAAAACATTCAGTACTTC. This gives the protein CASSETSGGAKNIQYF.

A single count supports this clone. The rearrangement uses TRBV4-3 and TRBJ2-7, with D possibly TRBD1 on 6 matching bases. This CDR3 has 15 residues. V was pared by 1 base and J by 4 bases, with 14 bases between. The germline V gene has CDR1 LGHNA and CDR2 YSLEER. As DNA, the CDR3 is TGCGCCAGCAGCCAAGTTAAAGGGGGAACTTACGAGCAGTACTTC. Its protein product is CASSQVKGGTYEQYF.

V gene TRBV5-1 combines with J gene TRBJ2-1; 8 bases align to TRBD2. The CDR3 is 13 amino acids. Germline CDR1 reads SGHRS; CDR2 reads YFSETQ. The junction had 11 bases not matched to a gene; V was cut back by 8 bases and J by 10 bases. Written as DNA, the CDR3 is TGCGCCAGTAACACGGGAGGGCCAGGCGAGCAGTTCTTC. Residues: CASNTGGPGEQFF.